Listed below are T cell receptor beta chains from one sample, sequenced in a study of T cell responses to AZD1222 COVID-19 vaccine. Clones were read by immunoSEQ multiplex PCR, and TCRdb kept only the in-frame ones, dropping some. The sample lists 140,000 or so clones; roughly 89% were seen once. This material consisted of peripheral blood, taken 28 days after the second AZD1222 dose. These receptors all stem from an adult who received the AZD1222 COVID-19 vaccine. The CDR3 runs from the conserved cysteine through the conserved F or W. The order of the fields is CDR3 protein, CDR3 DNA, clone size, V gene, D gene, J gene. D genes are given only for firm matches. Expanded clones are given a class, and other clones once, few, many or no size at all.

CDR3 protein: CASSQTTGTGVFSEQYF
CDR3 DNA: TGTGCCAGCAGTCAGACTACCGGGACAGGGGTTTTTAGCGAGCAGTACTTC
clone size: -
V gene: TRBV27
D gene: TRBD1
J gene: TRBJ2-7

CDR3 protein: CASSVGGGGQYEQYF
CDR3 DNA: TGTGCCAGCAGCGTAGGAGGCGGGGGGCAGTACGAGCAGTACTTC
clone size: -
V gene: TRBV9
D gene: TRBD2
J gene: TRBJ2-7

CDR3 protein: CASRGGQGENTNYGYTF
CDR3 DNA: TGTGCCAGCAGGGGAGGGCAGGGGGAGAACACTAACTATGGCTACACCTTC
clone size: -
V gene: TRBV7-9
D gene: TRBD1
J gene: TRBJ1-2

CDR3 protein: CASSLRNLREYGSGELFF
CDR3 DNA: TGTGCCAGCAGTTTAAGGAACTTGCGGGAGTACGGGTCCGGGGAGCTGTTTTTT
clone size: once
V gene: TRBV28
D gene: TRBD2
J gene: TRBJ2-2

CDR3 protein: CASSPPGLIMGEQYF
CDR3 DNA: TGTGCCAGCAGCCCACCGGGACTAATCATGGGGGAGCAGTACTTC
clone size: once
V gene: TRBV4-2
D gene: TRBD2
J gene: TRBJ2-7

CDR3 protein: CASSSSGGLAEAFF
CDR3 DNA: TGTGCCAGCAGCTCTAGCGGGGGTTTAGCTGAAGCTTTCTTT
clone size: -
V gene: TRBV9
D gene: -
J gene: TRBJ1-1

CDR3 protein: CAWSPPLIRYEQYF
CDR3 DNA: TGTGCCTGGAGTCCACCTTTGATACGCTACGAGCAGTACTTC
clone size: once
V gene: TRBV30
D gene: -
J gene: TRBJ2-7

CDR3 protein: CASSRSRGSGNTIYF
CDR3 DNA: TGTGCCAGCAGCCGTTCCCGGGGCTCTGGAAACACCATATATTTT
clone size: few
V gene: TRBV13
D gene: -
J gene: TRBJ1-3

CDR3 protein: CASSDGQGSSPRTDTQYF
CDR3 DNA: TGTGCCAGCAGCGACGGACAGGGATCTTCTCCCCGCACAGATACGCAGTATTTT
clone size: -
V gene: TRBV7-2
D gene: TRBD1
J gene: TRBJ2-3

CDR3 protein: CASTGRDNYGYTF
CDR3 DNA: TGTGCCAGCACCGGGAGGGATAACTATGGCTACACCTTC
clone size: -
V gene: TRBV9
D gene: -
J gene: TRBJ1-2

CDR3 protein: CATPARRQNSPLHF
CDR3 DNA: TGTGCCACCCCCGCCAGGAGACAGAATTCACCCCTCCACTTT
clone size: -
V gene: TRBV6-6
D gene: -
J gene: TRBJ1-6